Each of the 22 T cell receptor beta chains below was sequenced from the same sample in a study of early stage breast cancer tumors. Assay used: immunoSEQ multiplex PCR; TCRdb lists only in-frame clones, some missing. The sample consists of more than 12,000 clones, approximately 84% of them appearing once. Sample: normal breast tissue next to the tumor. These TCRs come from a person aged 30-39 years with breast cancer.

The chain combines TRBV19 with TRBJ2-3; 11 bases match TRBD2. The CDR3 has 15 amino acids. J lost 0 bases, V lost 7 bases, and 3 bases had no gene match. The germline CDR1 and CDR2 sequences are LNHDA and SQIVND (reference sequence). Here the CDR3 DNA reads TGTGCCAGTACCATAGCGGGAGGGAGCACAGATACGCAGTATTTT. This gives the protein CASTIAGGSTDTQYF. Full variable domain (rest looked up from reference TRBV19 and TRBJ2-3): DGGITQSPKYLFRKEGQNVTLSCEQNLNHDAMYWYRQDPGQGLRLIYYSQIVNDFQKGDIAEGYSVSREKKESFPLTVTSAQKNPTAFYLCASTIAGGSTDTQYFGPGTRLTVL.

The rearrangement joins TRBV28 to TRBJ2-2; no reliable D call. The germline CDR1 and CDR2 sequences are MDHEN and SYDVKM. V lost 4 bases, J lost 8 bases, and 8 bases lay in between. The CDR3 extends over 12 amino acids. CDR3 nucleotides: TGTGCCAGCAGTTCGTCTCCAGGGGAGCTGTTTTTT. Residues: CASSSSPGELFF.

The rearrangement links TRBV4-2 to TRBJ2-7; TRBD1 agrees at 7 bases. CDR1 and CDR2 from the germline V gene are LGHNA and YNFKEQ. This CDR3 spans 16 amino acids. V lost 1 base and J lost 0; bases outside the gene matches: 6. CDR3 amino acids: CASSQGPDRPSYEQYF. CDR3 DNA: TGTGCCAGCAGCCAAGGTCCGGACAGGCCCTCCTACGAGCAGTACTTC.

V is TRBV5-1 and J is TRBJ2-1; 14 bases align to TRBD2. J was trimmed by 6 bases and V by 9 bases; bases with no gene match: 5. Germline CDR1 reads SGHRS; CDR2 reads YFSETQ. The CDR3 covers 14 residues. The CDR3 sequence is CATRGTSGSNEQFF. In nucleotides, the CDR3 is TGCGCCACCAGGGGGACTAGCGGGAGCAATGAGCAGTTCTTC.

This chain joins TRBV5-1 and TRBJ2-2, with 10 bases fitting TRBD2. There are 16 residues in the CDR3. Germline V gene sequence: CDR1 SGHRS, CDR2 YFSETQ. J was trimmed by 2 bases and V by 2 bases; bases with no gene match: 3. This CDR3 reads CASSLWTSGNTGELFF. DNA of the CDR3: TGCGCCAGCAGCTTATGGACTAGCGGTAACACCGGGGAGCTGTTTTTT.

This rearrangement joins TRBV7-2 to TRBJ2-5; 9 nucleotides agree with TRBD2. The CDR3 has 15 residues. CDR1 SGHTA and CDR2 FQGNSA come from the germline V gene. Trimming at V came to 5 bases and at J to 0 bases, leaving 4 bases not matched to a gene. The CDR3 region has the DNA TGTGCCAGCAGCCCCCGACTAGCGGACCAAGAGACCCAGTACTTC. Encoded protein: CASSPRLADQETQYF.

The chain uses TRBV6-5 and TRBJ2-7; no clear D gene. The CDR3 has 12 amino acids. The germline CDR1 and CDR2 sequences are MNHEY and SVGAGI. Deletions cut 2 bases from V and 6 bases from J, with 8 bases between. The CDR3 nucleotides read TGTGCCAGCAGTTACACTCCCCTCGAGCAGTACTTC. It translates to CASSYTPLEQYF.

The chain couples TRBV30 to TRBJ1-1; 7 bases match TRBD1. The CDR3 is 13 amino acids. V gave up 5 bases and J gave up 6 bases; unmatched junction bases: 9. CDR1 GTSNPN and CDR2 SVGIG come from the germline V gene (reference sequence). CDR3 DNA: TGTGCCTGGTCGACAGGGTCTGGGCCTGAAGCTTTCTTT. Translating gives CAWSTGSGPEAFF. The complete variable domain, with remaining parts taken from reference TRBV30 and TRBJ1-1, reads SQTIHQWPATLVQPVGSPLSLECTVEGTSNPNLYWYRQAAGRGLQLLFYSVGIGQISSEVPQNLSASRPQDRQFILSSKKLLLSDSGFYLCAWSTGSGPEAFFGQGTRLTVV.

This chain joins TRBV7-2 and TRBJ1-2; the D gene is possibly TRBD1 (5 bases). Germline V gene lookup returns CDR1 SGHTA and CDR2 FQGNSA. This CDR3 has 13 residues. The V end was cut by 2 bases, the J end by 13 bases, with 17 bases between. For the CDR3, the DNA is TGTGCCAGCAGCTTACGGAGCAGGGAGGAATTCACCTTC. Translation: CASSLRSREEFTF.

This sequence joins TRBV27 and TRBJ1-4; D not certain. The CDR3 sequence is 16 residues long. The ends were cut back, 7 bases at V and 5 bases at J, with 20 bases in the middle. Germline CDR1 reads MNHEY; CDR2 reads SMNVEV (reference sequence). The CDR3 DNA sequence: TGTGCCAGCACCGAGGGTACCCGGGTATTAAATGAAAAACTGTTTTTT. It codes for CASTEGTRVLNEKLFF.

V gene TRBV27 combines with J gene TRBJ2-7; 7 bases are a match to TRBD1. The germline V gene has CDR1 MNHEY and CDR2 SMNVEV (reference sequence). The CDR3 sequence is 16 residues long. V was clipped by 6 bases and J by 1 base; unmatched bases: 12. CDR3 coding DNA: TGTGCCAGCAGCTACAGGGGCCCCCTGATATCCTACGAGCAGTACTTC. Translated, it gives CASSYRGPLISYEQYF.

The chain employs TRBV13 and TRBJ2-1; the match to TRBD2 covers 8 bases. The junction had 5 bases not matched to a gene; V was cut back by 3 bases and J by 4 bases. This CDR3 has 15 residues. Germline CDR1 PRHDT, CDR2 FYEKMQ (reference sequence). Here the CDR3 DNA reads TGTGCCAGCAGCTTGAGCGGGAGTCTGTACAATGAGCAGTTCTTC. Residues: CASSLSGSLYNEQFF.

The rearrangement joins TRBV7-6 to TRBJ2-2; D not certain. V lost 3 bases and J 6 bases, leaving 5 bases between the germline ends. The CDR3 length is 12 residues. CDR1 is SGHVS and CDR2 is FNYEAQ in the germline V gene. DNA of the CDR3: TGTGCCAGCAGCTTGTTTTCCGGGGAGCTGTTTTTT. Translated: CASSLFSGELFF.

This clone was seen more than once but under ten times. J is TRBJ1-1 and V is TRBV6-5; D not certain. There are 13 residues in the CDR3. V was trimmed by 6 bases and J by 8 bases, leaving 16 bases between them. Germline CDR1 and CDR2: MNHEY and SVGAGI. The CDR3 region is CASRASGTYEAFF. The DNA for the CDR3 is TGTGCCAGCAGAGCCTCGGGTACTTACGAAGCTTTCTTT.

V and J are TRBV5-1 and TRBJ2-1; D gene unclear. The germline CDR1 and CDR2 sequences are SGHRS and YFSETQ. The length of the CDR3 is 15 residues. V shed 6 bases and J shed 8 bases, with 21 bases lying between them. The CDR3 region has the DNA TGCGCCAGCAATAAAGCCAGGTGGGAATGGGATGAGCAGTTCTTC. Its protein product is CASNKARWEWDEQFF.

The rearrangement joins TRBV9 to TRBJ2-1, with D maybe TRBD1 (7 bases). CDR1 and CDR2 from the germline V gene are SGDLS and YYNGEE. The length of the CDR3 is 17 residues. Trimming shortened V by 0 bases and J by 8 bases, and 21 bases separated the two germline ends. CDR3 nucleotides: TGTGCCAGCAGCGTAGTTGTGGGAAACAGGGGAGGCGATGAGCAGTTCTTC. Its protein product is CASSVVVGNRGGDEQFF.

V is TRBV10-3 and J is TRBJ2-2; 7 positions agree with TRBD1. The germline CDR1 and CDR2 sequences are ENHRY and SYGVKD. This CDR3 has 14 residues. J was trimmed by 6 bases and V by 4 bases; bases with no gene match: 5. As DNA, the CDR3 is TGTGCCATCAGTGCCTCGACAGGGTCCGGGGAGCTGTTTTTT. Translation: CAISASTGSGELFF.

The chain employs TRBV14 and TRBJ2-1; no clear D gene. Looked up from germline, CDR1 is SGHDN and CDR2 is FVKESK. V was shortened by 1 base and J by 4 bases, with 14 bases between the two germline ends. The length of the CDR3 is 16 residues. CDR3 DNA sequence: TGTGCCAGCAGCCAAGTAGCCTGGGAAGGTTACAATGAGCAGTTCTTC. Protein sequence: CASSQVAWEGYNEQFF.

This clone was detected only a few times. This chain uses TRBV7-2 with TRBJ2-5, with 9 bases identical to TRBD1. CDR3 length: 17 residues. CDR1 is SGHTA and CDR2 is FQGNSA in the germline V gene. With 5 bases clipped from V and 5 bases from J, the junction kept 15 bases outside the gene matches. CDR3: CASSPFPQGASSETQYF. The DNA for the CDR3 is TGTGCCAGCAGCCCTTTCCCACAGGGGGCTTCTTCGGAGACCCAGTACTTC.

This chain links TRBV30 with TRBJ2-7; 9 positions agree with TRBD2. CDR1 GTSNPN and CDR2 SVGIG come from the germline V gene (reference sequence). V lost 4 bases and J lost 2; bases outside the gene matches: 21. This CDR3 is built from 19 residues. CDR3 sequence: CAWTPAGGSSGRTPYEQYF. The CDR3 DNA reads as TGTGCCTGGACCCCTGCGGGGGGCTCGAGCGGGAGGACTCCCTACGAGCAGTACTTC.

The CDR3 nucleotides are TGTGCCAGCAGCCCCCGACAGGGTGTCACTGAAGCTTTCTTT. Protein sequence: CASSPRQGVTEAFF. The chain couples TRBV7-3 to TRBJ1-1; the match to TRBD1 covers 7 bases. The CDR3 sequence is 14 residues long. Germline CDR1 reads SGHTA; CDR2 reads FQGTGA. The V segment lost 5 bases and the J segment 4 bases; nucleotides outside the gene matches: 7.

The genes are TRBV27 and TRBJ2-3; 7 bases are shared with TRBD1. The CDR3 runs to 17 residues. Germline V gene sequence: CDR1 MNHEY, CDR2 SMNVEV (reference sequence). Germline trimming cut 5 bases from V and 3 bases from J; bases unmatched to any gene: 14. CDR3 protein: CASSPGPGQVRTDTQYF. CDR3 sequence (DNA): TGTGCCAGCAGTCCTGGACCTGGACAGGTTCGGACAGATACGCAGTATTTT.